This passage covers 26 T cell receptor beta chains from one sample sequenced in a study of radiotherapy plus CTLA-4 blockade in lung cancer (dated by TCRdb to the late 2010s). Library construction relied on the immunoSEQ multiplex PCR assay. The clones in this table, taken by TCRdb from immuneACCESS, are in-frame only. Not every clone is retained; where verified, under half of the shortfall comes from an unresolved V gene, and the cause of the rest is unknown. In all, the sample holds 90,000 to 100,000 clones, and around 84% of those were seen once. Under 30% of the sample goes to the ten largest clones. Sequenced material: peripheral blood, taken from a patient treated with radiotherapy plus ipilimumab. All receptors come from a human donor with non-small cell lung cancer that progressed on radiotherapy plus ipilimumab.

The chain links TRBV7-3 to TRBJ2-6; no firm D call. Trimming removed 8 bases at V and 0 bases at J, with 8 bases between. The CDR3 extends over 14 amino acids. Per germline, CDR1 SGHTA and CDR2 FQGTGA. CDR3 in DNA: TGTGCCAGCTCTTCGGACTCTGGGGCCAACGTCCTGACTTTC. Translating it yields CASSSDSGANVLTF.

The V call is TRBV27, the J call TRBJ1-4; D is unresolved. Germline V gives CDR1 MNHEY, CDR2 SMNVEV (reference sequence). Trimming shortened V by 2 bases and J by 7 bases, and 14 bases separated the two germline ends. The CDR3 consists of 15 residues. This chain's CDR3 is CASSLAPGSGEKLFF. The CDR3 bases are TGTGCCAGCAGTTTAGCTCCGGGGAGCGGTGAAAAACTGTTTTTT.

For this clone: Relative to the germline gene, one junction end is altered; a read error may explain this. This rearrangement joins TRBV5-1 to TRBJ2-5, with 7 nucleotides matching TRBD2. CDR3 size: 15 residues. Germline V gene lookup returns CDR1 SGHRS and CDR2 YFSETQ. The CDR3 sequence is CASSLATSSQETQYF. The CDR3 DNA is TGCGCCAGCAGTTTGGCGACTAGCTCTCAAGAGACCCAGTACTTC.

This clone has only one observation. The chain joins TRBV28 to TRBJ2-3, with 9 bases fitting TRBD1. From germline, CDR1 is MDHEN and CDR2 SYDVKM. V gave up 1 base and J gave up 5 bases; unmatched junction bases: 10. The CDR3 sequence is 17 residues long. The CDR3 region has the DNA TGTGCCAGCAGTTTATATCATGGGACAGGGAGCGAAGATACGCAGTATTTT. It encodes CASSLYHGTGSEDTQYF.

V gene TRBV11-3 combines with J gene TRBJ2-1, with a weak D call TRBD1 (6 bases). The germline gives CDR1 SGHNT, CDR2 YENEEA. The V and J ends lost 0 bases and 7 bases respectively, with 16 bases between them. CDR3 length equals 16 residues. The CDR3 region is CASSLDSRTDGNEQFF. The CDR3 coding sequence is TGTGCCAGCAGCTTAGATTCCAGGACAGATGGGAATGAGCAGTTCTTC. Full variable domain (outside the CDR3, taken from reference TRBV11-3 and TRBJ2-1): EAGVVQSPRYKIIEKKQPVAFWCNPISGHNTLYWYLQNLGQGPELLIRYENEEAVDDSQLPKDRFSAERLKGVDSTLKIQPAELGDSAVYLCASSLDSRTDGNEQFFGPGTRLTVL.

A note on this clone: The junction shows a germline mismatch at one end, possibly a read error. The V call is TRBV7-7, the J call TRBJ2-2, with D maybe TRBD2 (5 bases). Germline V gene lookup returns CDR1 SSHAT and CDR2 FNYEAQ (reference sequence). The CDR3 length is 12 residues. CDR3 amino acids: CASSGNTGELFF. The DNA for the CDR3 is TGTGCTAGCAGCGGAAACACCGGGGAGCTGTTTTTT.

This chain uses TRBV6-6 with TRBJ1-2; no clear D. This CDR3 spans 11 amino acids. V was clipped by 7 bases and J by 2 bases, with 5 bases between them. Germline CDR1 reads MNHNY; CDR2 reads SVGAGI (reference sequence). The CDR3 DNA reads TGTGCCAGCACTTTGAACTATGGCTACACCTTC. Its protein product is CASTLNYGYTF.

This clone is labeled as medium-sized (0.01 to 0.1%). J is TRBJ2-7 and V is TRBV7-2; D is possibly TRBD1 (5 bases). Per germline, CDR1 SGHTA and CDR2 FQGNSA. The CDR3 runs to 13 residues. V lost 5 bases to trimming and J lost 2 bases, with 10 bases between them. In DNA form, the CDR3 reads TGTGCCAGCAGCACAATAGGGGCCTACGAGCAGTACTTC. Its protein product is CASSTIGAYEQYF.

J is TRBJ2-7 and V is TRBV28; possibly TRBD1 for D (6 bases). CDR3 length: 15 amino acids. Germline V gives CDR1 MDHEN, CDR2 SYDVKM. V was cut by 3 bases and J by 5 bases, with 17 bases left in between. In nucleotides, the CDR3 is TGTGCCAGCAGTTTTCCAGGGGCGGGCCAGGACGAGCAGTACGTC. It specifies CASSFPGAGQDEQYV.

The rearrangement joins TRBV19 to TRBJ1-3; D call uncertain. CDR1 and CDR2 (germline): LNHDA, SQIVND (reference sequence). The CDR3 totals 15 residues. Trimming removed 6 bases from V and 0 bases from J, with 12 bases in between. Here the CDR3 reads CASSIQSHSGNTIYF. Written as DNA, the CDR3 is TGTGCCAGTAGCATACAGAGCCACTCTGGAAACACCATATATTTT.

The V gene is TRBV15, the J gene TRBJ1-4, with 7 bases matching TRBD1. CDR1 LNHNV and CDR2 YYDKDF come from the germline V gene (reference sequence). This CDR3 is built from 15 residues. The V and J ends lost 2 bases and 5 bases, in that order; junction bases with no gene match: 5. CDR3 sequence: CATSRSRQGNEKLFF. The DNA for the CDR3 is TGTGCCACCAGCAGATCCCGACAGGGAAATGAAAAACTGTTTTTT.

There are a few counts of this clone. The rearrangement joins TRBV5-4 to TRBJ1-2; 9 nucleotides agree with TRBD1. There are 13 residues in the CDR3. The trim removed 1 base at V and 8 bases at J, leaving 3 bases unmatched. Germline CDR1 is SGHNT and CDR2 is YYREEE (reference sequence). The chain's CDR3 is CASSLTGGDGYTF. CDR3 nucleotide sequence: TGTGCCAGCAGCTTGACAGGGGGCGACGGCTACACCTTC.

This chain joins TRBV11-2 and TRBJ2-5; TRBD2 aligns across 15 bases. Per germline, CDR1 SGHAT and CDR2 FQNNGV. The length of the CDR3 is 16 residues. V shed 5 bases, J shed 5 bases, and the junction held 6 bases outside the gene matches. Written as DNA, the CDR3 is TGTGCCAGCAGCAAAGGACTAGCGGGAGGGAAGGAGACCCAGTACTTC. Its translation is CASSKGLAGGKETQYF. The variable domain in full, completed from reference TRBV11-2 and TRBJ2-5, reads EAGVAQSPRYKIIEKRQSVAFWCNPISGHATLYWYQQILGQGPKLLIQFQNNGVVDDSQLPKDRFSAERLKGVDSTLKIQPAKLEDSAVYLCASSKGLAGGKETQYFGPGTRLLVL.

This rearrangement joins TRBV5-1 to TRBJ2-5, with 10 bases that match TRBD2. V shed 0 bases and J 9 bases; nucleotides not matched to a gene: 8. CDR1 SGHRS and CDR2 YFSETQ come from the germline V gene. CDR3 length equals 15 residues. CDR3 protein: CASSLAGIAGGPQYF. The CDR3 DNA reads TGCGCCAGCAGCTTGGCCGGAATAGCGGGAGGTCCCCAGTACTTC. The complete variable domain, with remaining parts taken from reference TRBV5-1 and TRBJ2-5, reads KAGVTQTPRYLIKTRGQQVTLSCSPISGHRSVSWYQQTPGQGLQFLFEYFSETQRNKGNFPGRFSGRQFSNSRSEMNVSTLELGDSALYLCASSLAGIAGGPQYFGPGTRLLVL.

The chain carries TRBV20-1 and TRBJ2-5; D gene unclear. Trimming cost V 4 bases and J 4 bases, with 7 bases left between them. Germline V lookup: CDR1 DFQATT, CDR2 SNEGSKA (reference sequence). The CDR3 is 11 amino acids. This CDR3 reads CSATTVETQYF. DNA of the CDR3: TGCAGTGCTACTACGGTAGAGACCCAGTACTTC.

J is TRBJ1-3 and V is TRBV11-1; D uncertain. The CDR3 sequence is 11 residues long. V was clipped by 5 bases and J by 4 bases, with 3 bases between them. Germline lookup yields CDR1 SGHAT and CDR2 FQDESV (reference sequence). CDR3 region: CASSLGNTIYF. The CDR3 nucleotides read TGTGCCAGCAGCCTAGGAAACACCATATATTTT. Together with reference TRBV11-1 and TRBJ1-3, the CDR3 gives the full variable domain: EAEVAQSPRYKITEKSQAVAFWCDPISGHATLYWYRQILGQGPELLVQFQDESVVDDSQLPKDRFSAERLKGVDSTLKIQPAELGDSAMYLCASSLGNTIYFGEGSWLTVV.

The V gene is TRBV5-4, the J gene TRBJ1-1; D gene ambiguous. CDR3 length: 15 amino acids. Trimming removed 4 bases from V and 5 bases from J, with 18 bases in between. Germline CDR1 and CDR2: SGHNT and YYREEE (reference sequence). The CDR3 DNA reads as TGTGCCAGCAGCCAGGAAGTGGGTTTATTGACTGAAGCTTTCTTT. This codes for CASSQEVGLLTEAFF.

The chain uses TRBV6-6 and TRBJ1-2; TRBD1 is a possible D gene (5 bases). Trimming stripped 0 bases from V and 6 bases from J, with 11 bases between. The CDR3 runs 14 residues. CDR1 and CDR2 (germline): MNHNY, SVGAGI (reference sequence). This chain's CDR3 is CASSYSQGVDGYTF. Here the CDR3 DNA reads TGTGCCAGCAGTTACTCCCAGGGCGTTGATGGCTACACCTTC.

For the CDR3, the DNA is TGTGCCAGCAGTACAGCGGGATTTCTTTCCTACGAGCAGTACTTC. Its protein product is CASSTAGFLSYEQYF. The genes are TRBV27 and TRBJ2-7; 7 bases line up with TRBD2. The CDR3 is 15 residues long. Germline CDR1 is MNHEY and CDR2 is SMNVEV (reference sequence). V was pared by 5 bases and J by 1 base, with 8 bases of the junction left unmatched.

The chain uses TRBV7-9 and TRBJ2-3; TRBD2 agrees at 7 bases. CDR1 is SEHNR, CDR2 FQNEAQ, per germline (reference sequence). J was trimmed by 11 bases and V by 5 bases; bases with no gene match: 16. The CDR3 totals 15 residues. The CDR3 spells CASSTFAGEGYRQYF. The CDR3 bases are TGTGCCAGCAGCACATTTGCGGGAGAGGGGTATAGGCAGTATTTT.

The chain employs TRBV5-1 and TRBJ1-1, with 8 bases aligning to TRBD1. The V segment lost 1 base and the J segment 1 base; nucleotides outside the gene matches: 3. The CDR3 length is 15 residues. CDR1 SGHRS and CDR2 YFSETQ come from the germline V gene. In DNA, the CDR3 is TGCGCCAGCAGCTTGACGGACAGGGAGAACACTGAAGCTTTCTTT. Translating gives CASSLTDRENTEAFF. The variable domain in full, completed from reference TRBV5-1 and TRBJ1-1, reads KAGVTQTPRYLIKTRGQQVTLSCSPISGHRSVSWYQQTPGQGLQFLFEYFSETQRNKGNFPGRFSGRQFSNSRSEMNVSTLELGDSALYLCASSLTDRENTEAFFGQGTRLTVV.

The chain couples TRBV7-2 to TRBJ1-1, with 7 bases aligning to TRBD1. Germline V gene sequence: CDR1 SGHTA, CDR2 FQGNSA. V lost 5 bases and J lost 6; bases outside the gene matches: 12. The CDR3 length is 15 residues. This CDR3 reads CASSPRGGGGAEAFF. The DNA of the CDR3 is TGTGCCAGCAGCCCGAGGGGAGGGGGCGGTGCTGAAGCTTTCTTT.

This clone was observed once. CDR3 residues: CASSQELNEQFF. The CDR3 nucleotides read TGCGCCAGCAGCCAAGAACTCAATGAGCAGTTCTTC. The chain uses TRBV4-1 and TRBJ2-1, with D hard to call. Trimming cost V 0 bases and J 6 bases, with 3 bases left between them. Germline loops: CDR1 MGHRA, CDR2 YSYEKL. The CDR3 totals 12 residues.

The V gene is TRBV7-8, the J gene TRBJ1-1, with 8 bases matching TRBD1. Germline CDR1 reads SGHVS; CDR2 reads FQNEAQ. V was pared by 1 base and J by 3 bases, with 10 bases of the junction left unmatched. The CDR3 consists of 17 residues. As DNA, the CDR3 is TGTGCCAGCAGCTTAGAGTCGTGGACAGGGCCAGACACTGAAGCTTTCTTT. Encoded protein: CASSLESWTGPDTEAFF.

The V and J genes are TRBV7-6 and TRBJ2-5; TRBD1 agrees at 7 bases. The V segment lost 6 bases and the J segment 2 bases; nucleotides outside the gene matches: 6. CDR1 SGHVS and CDR2 FNYEAQ come from the germline V gene. The CDR3 contains 14 residues. CDR3 in amino acids: CASSQGTAQETQYF. In DNA, the CDR3 is TGTGCCAGCAGTCAAGGGACAGCACAAGAGACCCAGTACTTC.

The rearrangement joins TRBV28 to TRBJ2-4; no clear D gene. The germline gives CDR1 MDHEN, CDR2 SYDVKM. The length of the CDR3 is 15 residues. V was cut by 5 bases and J by 0 bases, with 11 bases left in between. This CDR3 is CASSEADLAKNIQYF. Here the CDR3 DNA reads TGTGCCAGCAGTGAGGCAGACTTAGCCAAAAACATTCAGTACTTC.